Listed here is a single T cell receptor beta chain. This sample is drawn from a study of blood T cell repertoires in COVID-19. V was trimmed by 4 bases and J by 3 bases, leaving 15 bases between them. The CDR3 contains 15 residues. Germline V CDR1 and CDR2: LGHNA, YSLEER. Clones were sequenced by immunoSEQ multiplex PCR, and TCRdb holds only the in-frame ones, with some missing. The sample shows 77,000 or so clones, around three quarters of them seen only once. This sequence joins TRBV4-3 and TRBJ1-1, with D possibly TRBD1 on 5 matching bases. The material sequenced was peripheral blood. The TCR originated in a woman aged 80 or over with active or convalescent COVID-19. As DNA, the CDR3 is TGCGCCAGCAGCCTTTCTTTCGGGGGAGACACTGAAGCTTTCTTT. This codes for CASSLSFGGDTEAFF.